This TCR beta chain was sequenced during a study of blood T cell repertoires in COVID-19. In this sample, this clone turned up once. Trimming removed 6 bases from V and 1 base from J, with 12 bases in between. This CDR3 comprises 14 residues. Germline V gene lookup returns CDR1 SGHAT and CDR2 FQNNGV. Profiling relied on immunoSEQ multiplex PCR, and the TCRdb table lists in-frame clones only, not all of them. The table lists approximately 250,000 clones, 80% to 90% of them singletons, with about 4% in the top ten. What was sequenced was PBMCs or T cells enriched from blood (not recorded which). The chain has TRBV11-2 and TRBJ2-5, with D possibly being TRBD1 (5 bases). The sequence was obtained from a man aged 25-45 years with acute COVID-19. The CDR3 protein is CASSQGAVQETQYF. The CDR3 DNA follows: TGTGCCAGCAGTCAAGGGGCAGTCCAAGAGACCCAGTACTTC.